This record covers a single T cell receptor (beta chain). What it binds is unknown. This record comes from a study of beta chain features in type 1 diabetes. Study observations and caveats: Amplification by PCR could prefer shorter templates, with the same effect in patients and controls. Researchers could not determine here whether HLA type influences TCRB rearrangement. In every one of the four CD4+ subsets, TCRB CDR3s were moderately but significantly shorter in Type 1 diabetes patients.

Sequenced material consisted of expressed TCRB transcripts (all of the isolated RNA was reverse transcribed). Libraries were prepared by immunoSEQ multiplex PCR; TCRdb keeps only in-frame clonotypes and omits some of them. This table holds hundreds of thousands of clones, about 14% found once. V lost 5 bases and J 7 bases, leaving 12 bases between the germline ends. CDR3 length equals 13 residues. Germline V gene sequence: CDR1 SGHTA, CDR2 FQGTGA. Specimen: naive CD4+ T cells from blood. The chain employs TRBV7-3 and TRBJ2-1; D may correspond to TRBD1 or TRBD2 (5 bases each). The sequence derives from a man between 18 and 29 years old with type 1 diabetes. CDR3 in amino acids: CASSPNGANEQFF. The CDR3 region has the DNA TGTGCCAGCAGCCCAAACGGGGCAAATGAGCAGTTCTTC. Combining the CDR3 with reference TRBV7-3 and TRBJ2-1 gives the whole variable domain GAGVSQTPSNKVTEKGKYVELRCDPISGHTALYWYRQSLGQGPEFLIYFQGTGAADDSGLPNDRFFAVRPEGSVSTLKIQRTERGDSAVYLCASSPNGANEQFFGPGTRLTVL.